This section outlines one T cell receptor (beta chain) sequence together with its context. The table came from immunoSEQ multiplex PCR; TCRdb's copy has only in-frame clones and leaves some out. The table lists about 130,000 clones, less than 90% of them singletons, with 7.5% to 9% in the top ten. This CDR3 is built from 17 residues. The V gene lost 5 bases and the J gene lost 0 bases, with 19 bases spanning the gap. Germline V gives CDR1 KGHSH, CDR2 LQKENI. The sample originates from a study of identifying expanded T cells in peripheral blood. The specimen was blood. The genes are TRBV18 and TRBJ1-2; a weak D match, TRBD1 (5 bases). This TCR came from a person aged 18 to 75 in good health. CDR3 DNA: TGTGCCAGCTCAATTCACAGCCCGGAGGGACCTAACTATGGCTACACCTTC. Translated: CASSIHSPEGPNYGYTF. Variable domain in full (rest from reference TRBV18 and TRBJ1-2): NAGVMQNPRHLVRRRGQEARLRCSPMKGHSHVYWYRQLPEEGLKFMVYLQKENIIDESGMPKERFSAEFPKEGPSILRIQQVVRGDSAAYFCASSIHSPEGPNYGYTFGSGTRLTVV.